The next 29 T cell receptor beta chains were all read from a single sample in a study of T-cell memory formation after mild COVID-19. TCRdb re-called the 5' RACE reads through MiXCR, storing one row per CDR3 protein. The repertoire includes 90,000 to 120,000 distinct CDR3 sequences, around an eighth of them detected once, and about 39% sits in the top ten. The sequencing sample was made of PBMCs or a T cell subset sorted from them (not recorded which). These TCRs come from a man aged 18 to 29 who had mild COVID-19 (a few samples of this study predate the infection). Cell type and time point are not known.

The chain is built from TRBV13 and TRBJ2-5; D possibly corresponds to TRBD1 (6 bases). This CDR3 has 14 residues. V was cut by 1 base and J by 5 bases, with 11 bases left in between. Germline V gene sequence: CDR1 PRHDT, CDR2 FYEKMQ (reference sequence). CDR3 amino acids: CASSLEQGWETQYF. CDR3 sequence (DNA): TGTGCCAGCAGCTTAGAACAGGGATGGGAGACCCAGTACTTC.

This clonotype was observed a handful of times. The V and J genes are TRBV6-1 and TRBJ1-2; 8 positions agree with TRBD1. This CDR3 has 19 residues. Germline V gene sequence: CDR1 MNHNS, CDR2 SASEGT. V lost 3 bases to trimming and J lost 0 bases; unmatched junction nucleotides: 15. Written as DNA, the CDR3 is TGTGCCAGCAGTGATCCCTTCGGCAGGGGGCGAGATTCTAACTATGGCTACACCTTC. Amino acid sequence: CASSDPFGRGRDSNYGYTF.

A few counts support this clonotype. The chain employs TRBV29-1 and TRBJ2-2, with 7 bases that match TRBD1. J lost 4 bases, V lost 5 bases, and 1 base had no gene match. Germline V CDR1 and CDR2: SQVTM, ANQGSEA. The CDR3 loop spans 12 amino acids. The CDR3 loop is CSVYRGTGELFF. CDR3 nucleotide sequence: TGCAGCGTTTACAGGGGCACCGGGGAGCTGTTTTTT.

V is TRBV5-1 and J is TRBJ2-2; D is perhaps TRBD1 (6 bases). V lost 3 bases and J 7 bases, leaving 16 bases between the germline ends. The germline gives CDR1 SGHRS, CDR2 YFSETQ. The CDR3 covers 15 residues. This CDR3 reads CASSSYRAQGGELFF. In DNA form, the CDR3 reads TGCGCCAGCAGCTCCTACAGGGCGCAGGGCGGGGAGCTGTTTTTT.

The J gene is TRBJ2-1, the V gene TRBV5-1, with TRBD1 matching 11 bases. The CDR3 extends over 14 amino acids. From germline, CDR1 is SGHRS and CDR2 YFSETQ. Trimming removed 3 bases from V and 7 bases from J; junction bases left unmatched: 3. This CDR3 is CASSSGQGGNEQFF. The CDR3 nucleotides read TGCGCCAGCAGCTCGGGACAGGGGGGAAATGAGCAGTTCTTC. Together with reference TRBV5-1 and TRBJ2-1, the CDR3 gives the full variable domain: KAGVTQTPRYLIKTRGQQVTLSCSPISGHRSVSWYQQTPGQGLQFLFEYFSETQRNKGNFPGRFSGRQFSNSRSEMNVSTLELGDSALYLCASSSGQGGNEQFFGPGTRLTVL.

This chain links TRBV12-3 or TRBV12-4 with TRBJ1-5; possibly TRBD1 for D (6 bases). V gave up 8 bases and J gave up 4 bases, with 12 bases separating them. The CDR3 contains 13 residues. This CDR3 reads CASSRGGNQPQHF. The CDR3 DNA reads as TGTGCCAGCTCAAGGGGGGGTAATCAGCCCCAGCATTTT.

In its sample, this clonotype was seen a few times. This chain links TRBV4-1 with TRBJ2-5; D gene ambiguous. V shed 3 bases and J shed 1 base, with 9 bases lying between them. This CDR3 spans 14 amino acids. Germline V gene data show CDR1 as MGHRA and CDR2 as YSYEKL. As DNA, the CDR3 is TGCGCCAGCAGCCATTTACCAGCCCAAGAGACCCAGTACTTC. Protein product: CASSHLPAQETQYF.

In this sample, this clonotype turned up a few times. The CDR3 DNA reads as TGTGCCAGCAGCCCTACCGGGACAGGCGAGCAGTACGTC. Translation gives CASSPTGTGEQYV. The chain couples TRBV3-1 to TRBJ2-7, with 8 bases fitting TRBD1. Unmatched junction bases numbered 5, after V lost 4 bases and J lost 6 bases. Germline V gives CDR1 LGHDT, CDR2 YNNKEL (reference sequence). The CDR3 runs 13 residues.

There are a few counts of this clonotype. The V and J genes are TRBV7-7 and TRBJ2-1, with TRBD2 identical over 14 bases. Trimming removed 2 bases from V and 6 bases from J; junction bases left unmatched: 6. This CDR3 spans 17 amino acids. Per the germline V gene, CDR1 is SSHAT and CDR2 is FNYEAQ (reference sequence). The CDR3 DNA is TGTGCCAGCAGCTTAAGACGCGGACTAGCGGGGGGCAATGAGCAGTTCTTC. Translation: CASSLRRGLAGGNEQFF.

This clonotype was picked up a small number of times. The chain employs TRBV3-1 and TRBJ2-3; perhaps TRBD2 as D (5 bases). Per germline, CDR1 LGHDT and CDR2 YNNKEL (reference sequence). Trimming shortened V by 3 bases and J by 5 bases, and 9 bases separated the two germline ends. CDR3 size: 13 residues. The CDR3 region is CASSQADLDTQYF. CDR3 DNA: TGTGCCAGCAGCCAGGCGGACTTAGATACGCAGTATTTT.

This rearrangement joins TRBV6-2 or TRBV6-3 to TRBJ2-7, with 9 bases that match TRBD1. Per the germline V gene, CDR1 is MNHEY and CDR2 is SVGEGT. V gave up 5 bases and J gave up 0 bases; unmatched junction bases: 5. CDR3 size: 15 residues. The CDR3 DNA is TGTGCCAGCAGTACTCGGACAGGGGTCTCCTACGAGCAGTACTTC. Translated, it gives CASSTRTGVSYEQYF.

This clonotype occurred a few times. J is TRBJ2-2 and V is TRBV10-3, with 13 bases identical to TRBD2. V trimming: 11 bases; J trimming: 0 bases; junction bases outside the gene matches: 6. The CDR3 has 16 amino acids. Germline values: CDR1 ENHRY, CDR2 SYGVKD. DNA of the CDR3: TGTGCCTCGACGGGACTAGCGGGGACGAACACCGGGGAGCTGTTTTTT. This codes for CASTGLAGTNTGELFF.

The chain couples TRBV15 to TRBJ2-2; D perhaps matches TRBD2 (5 bases). Trimming stripped 8 bases from V and 8 bases from J, with 9 bases between. The CDR3 loop spans 11 amino acids. Per the germline V gene, CDR1 is LNHNV and CDR2 is YYDKDF (reference sequence). CDR3 amino acids: CATSRGGELFF. DNA of the CDR3: TGTGCCACCTCGCGCGGGGGGGAGCTGTTTTTT.

CDR3 residues: CARSSRDEETQYF. In nucleotides, the CDR3 is TGTGCCAGAAGCTCTAGAGATGAAGAGACCCAGTACTTC. The chain has TRBV5-3 and TRBJ2-5; D is uncertain. TRBV5-3 is an open reading frame whose function is uncertain. The V and J ends lost 3 bases and 3 bases respectively, with 9 bases between them. The CDR3 spans 13 residues.

The chain employs TRBV7-3 and TRBJ2-1; D could derive from TRBD1 or TRBD2 (5 bases each). The CDR3 loop spans 15 amino acids. Per the germline V gene, CDR1 is SGHTA and CDR2 is FQGTGA. Trimming took 2 bases from V and 7 from J, leaving 15 bases between them. CDR3 region: CASSLRDGPGNEQFF. The CDR3 DNA is TGTGCCAGCAGCTTACGGGACGGCCCCGGGAATGAGCAGTTCTTC.

The chain links TRBV5-5 to TRBJ2-2; 12 nucleotides align to TRBD1. This CDR3 has 16 amino acids. Germline CDR1 and CDR2: SGHKS and YYEKEE (reference sequence). V lost 4 bases, J lost 5 bases, and 6 bases stayed unmatched. CDR3 protein: CASSQGQGARTGELFF. The CDR3 nucleotides are TGTGCCAGCAGCCAGGGACAGGGGGCACGAACCGGGGAGCTGTTTTTT.

In this sample, this clonotype turned up a few times. The chain has TRBV29-1 and TRBJ2-3, with TRBD2 matching 7 bases. The CDR3 contains 16 residues. Germline CDR1 and CDR2: SQVTM and ANQGSEA. With 6 bases clipped from V and 6 bases from J, the junction kept 18 bases outside the gene matches. CDR3 sequence: CSVQAKMGGYKDTQYF. The CDR3 bases are TGCAGCGTCCAAGCCAAGATGGGGGGGTACAAGGATACGCAGTATTTT.

V is TRBV5-6 and J is TRBJ2-7; D possibly corresponds to TRBD1 (6 bases). V gave up 4 bases and J gave up 3 bases, with 17 bases separating them. Germline-derived CDR1 and CDR2 are SGHDT and YYEEEE. The CDR3 length is 15 residues. The CDR3 loop is CASSDRTWSGYEQYV. The DNA of the CDR3 is TGTGCCAGCAGCGACAGGACCTGGTCGGGCTACGAGCAGTACGTC.

This clonotype was seen only a few times. The chain uses TRBV6-2 or TRBV6-3 and TRBJ2-5; a weak D match, TRBD2 (6 bases). Germline V gene data show CDR1 as MNHEY and CDR2 as SVGEGT. The CDR3 length is 12 residues. V was clipped by 8 bases and J by 1 base, with 8 bases between them. The CDR3 DNA follows: TGTGCCAGCGAGGGAGGCCAAGAGACCCAGTACTTC. Residues: CASEGGQETQYF.

This chain connects TRBV27 to TRBJ1-2; 12 nucleotides align to TRBD1. The CDR3 spans 18 residues. V gave up 5 bases and J gave up 0 bases; unmatched junction bases: 10. The germline V gene encodes CDR1 MNHEY and CDR2 SMNVEV (reference sequence). The CDR3 here is CASSPFPGQGAANYGYTF. The CDR3 DNA is TGTGCCAGCAGTCCATTCCCGGGACAGGGGGCTGCTAACTATGGCTACACCTTC.

The chain couples TRBV12-3 or TRBV12-4 to TRBJ1-2; 12 bases are shared with TRBD1. After removal of 8 bases from V and 6 bases from J, the junction contained 7 bases not matched to a gene. This CDR3 is 14 amino acids long. CDR3 coding DNA: TGTGCCAGCTGGGGGGGACAGGGGGCCGATGGCTACACCTTC. Protein sequence: CASWGGQGADGYTF.

This clonotype has only a few counts. This chain links TRBV6-2 or TRBV6-3 with TRBJ2-7; D gene uncertain. The CDR3 spans 15 residues. The V and J ends lost 7 bases and 2 bases respectively, with 18 bases between them. CDR1 MNHEY and CDR2 SVGEGT come from the germline V gene. The CDR3: CASTHPRAGPYEQYF. CDR3 in DNA: TGTGCCAGCACCCATCCCCGCGCAGGCCCCTACGAGCAGTACTTC.

The rearrangement joins TRBV6-5 to TRBJ1-1, with a weak D call TRBD1 (6 bases). This CDR3 region has 15 residues. CDR1 MNHEY and CDR2 SVGAGI come from the germline V gene. Trimming stripped 3 bases from V and 4 bases from J, with 15 bases between. CDR3 in DNA: TGTGCCAGCAGTTATACTTGGGCAGGGGTCACTGAAGCTTTCTTT. Translated, it gives CASSYTWAGVTEAFF.

V usage is TRBV7-9 and J usage is TRBJ2-5; D gene ambiguous. Germline loops: CDR1 SEHNR, CDR2 FQNEAQ (reference sequence). The CDR3 runs 13 residues. Trimming cost V 4 bases and J 2 bases, with 8 bases left between them. Written as DNA, the CDR3 is TGTGCCAGCAGCTATGGCGGACAAGAGACCCAGTACTTC. This encodes CASSYGGQETQYF.

In this sample, this clonotype turned up a few times. The genes are TRBV7-9 and TRBJ2-7, with a weak D call TRBD2 (5 bases). The CDR3 loop spans 16 amino acids. Germline-derived CDR1 and CDR2 are SEHNR and FQNEAQ (reference sequence). The germline V and J ends were trimmed by 1 base and 0 bases, with 13 bases remaining between them. In DNA form, the CDR3 reads TGTGCCAGCAGCTTAGGAAGTGTAGGGAGCTCCTACGAGCAGTACGTC. Residues: CASSLGSVGSSYEQYV.

The J gene is TRBJ2-1, the V gene TRBV4-1; D possibly corresponds to TRBD1 (6 bases). Germline CDR1 MGHRA, CDR2 YSYEKL. V was shortened by 1 base and J by 10 bases, with 11 bases between the two germline ends. The CDR3 covers 13 residues. The CDR3 nucleotides are TGCGCCAGCAGCCAAGGGGACATCAGGGAGCAGTTCTTC. Amino acids: CASSQGDIREQFF.

The chain employs TRBV7-2 and TRBJ2-3; no clear D. Germline V CDR1 and CDR2: SGHTA, FQGNSA. V was pared by 1 base and J by 2 bases, with 10 bases between. This CDR3 region has 15 residues. The CDR3 bases are TGTGCCAGCAGCTTAGGACTTTCCTACACAGATACGCAGTATTTT. This encodes CASSLGLSYTDTQYF.

The genes are TRBV6-5 and TRBJ2-5; D is possibly TRBD1 (6 bases). Germline V CDR1 and CDR2: MNHEY, SVGAGI. The CDR3 has 16 residues. V was cut by 2 bases and J by 2 bases, with 15 bases left in between. CDR3 loop: CASSYLPGQIQETQYF. CDR3 in DNA: TGTGCCAGCAGTTACCTGCCCGGACAGATTCAAGAGACCCAGTACTTC.

This clonotype was counted a few times. This sequence joins TRBV11-2 and TRBJ2-3; 11 bases align to TRBD2. The germline gives CDR1 SGHAT, CDR2 FQNNGV. This CDR3 region has 16 residues. The trim removed 7 bases at V and 2 bases at J, leaving 8 bases unmatched. The CDR3 nucleotides are TGTGCCAGCAACTTGGCTAGCGGGGGGTCCACAGATACGCAGTATTTT. Translating it yields CASNLASGGSTDTQYF.